This record covers a single T cell receptor (beta chain). Trimming cost V 7 bases and J 7 bases, with 10 bases left between them. The germline V gene has CDR1 GTSNPN and CDR2 SVGIG (reference sequence). The CDR3 has 10 residues. The data were taken from a study of cytomegalovirus exposure and HLA in healthy donors. PCR was performed using 60 Vbeta and 13 Jbeta primers. Measured with immunoSEQ multiplex PCR; TCRdb has only the in-frame clones, and not every one. The data contain 95,000 to 130,000 clones, 9.5% of them singletons. The chain has TRBV30 and TRBJ1-2; D call uncertain. The source of this sequence is a man aged 25-45 years in good health and CMV-seronegative. The sequenced sample was PBMCs. The CDR3 loop reads CASQRGGYTF. Here the CDR3 DNA reads TGTGCCTCGCAGCGGGGTGGCTACACCTTC.